The rows below give T cell receptor beta chains drawn from one sample of a study of siplizumab effects on memory and regulatory T cells. Libraries were prepared by immunoSEQ multiplex PCR; TCRdb keeps only in-frame clonotypes and omits some of them. The sample carries 13,000 or so clones, 40% recorded once. Which antigens these TCRs recognize remains unknown. Sequencing was carried out using CFSE-low (dividing) CD8+ T cells sorted from an allogeneic mixed lymphocyte reaction. The receptor source for this set is a human donor in good health; the cells came from an allogeneic mixed lymphocyte reaction. Each CDR3 is given with its conserved first and last residue. The D gene is left open where the match is weak. Rows give clone size only sometimes, using once, few, many, or a class for an expanded clone.

D: TRBD1; J: TRBJ2-7; size: many; V: TRBV7-3; DNA: TGTGCCAGCAGCCAGGGGGCTGGCTACGAGCAGTACTTC; CDR3: CASSQGAGYEQYF
D: .; J: TRBJ2-1; size: .; V: TRBV30; DNA: TGTGCCTGGAGTGTTGGCCTAGCGCCCAGAGGGATTGAGCAGTTCTTC; CDR3: CAWSVGLAPRGIEQFF
D: .; J: TRBJ1-4; size: medium-sized; V: TRBV7-9; DNA: TGTGCCAGCAGCTTAAGCCTCGGGGCAACTAATGAAAAACTGTTTTTT; CDR3: CASSLSLGATNEKLFF
D: TRBD2; J: TRBJ2-7; size: few; V: TRBV7-2; DNA: TGTGCCAGCAGCTTTGATAGCGGGAGCTCCTACGAGCAGTACTTC; CDR3: CASSFDSGSSYEQYF
D: .; J: TRBJ2-7; size: .; V: TRBV19; DNA: TGTGCCAGTAGTCCGGACAACTCCTACGAGCAGTACTTC; CDR3: CASSPDNSYEQYF
D: TRBD2; J: TRBJ2-3; size: .; V: TRBV7-9; DNA: TGTGCCAGCTCCGGGACTAGCGGTTGGGATACGCAGTATTTT; CDR3: CASSGTSGWDTQYF
D: .; J: TRBJ2-2; size: medium-sized; V: TRBV13; DNA: TGTGCCAGCAGCTTAGGGGTCGGCGGGGAGCTGTTTTTT; CDR3: CASSLGVGGELFF
D: .; J: TRBJ1-1; size: few; V: TRBV2; DNA: TGTGCCAAGACAGGCCTCAACACTGAAGCTTTCTTT; CDR3: CAKTGLNTEAFF
D: .; J: TRBJ1-2; size: large; V: TRBV6-5; DNA: TGTGCCAGCAGTTACGGGGGGGCGGATGGCTACACCTTC; CDR3: CASSYGGADGYTF
D: .; J: TRBJ2-7; size: .; V: TRBV7-8; DNA: TGTGCCAGCAGCAGAACGACAGGTTATCACGAGCAGTACTTC; CDR3: CASSRTTGYHEQYF
D: .; J: TRBJ2-1; size: .; V: TRBV30; DNA: TGTGCCTGGAGTCCCACGAGGACCTACAATGAGCAGTTCTTC; CDR3: CAWSPTRTYNEQFF
D: TRBD1; J: TRBJ2-3; size: .; V: TRBV4-1; DNA: TGCGCCAGCAGCCAAGAAGGGGGCAGGGGGCCCTCAGATACGCAGTATTTT; CDR3: CASSQEGGRGPSDTQYF
D: TRBD2; J: TRBJ2-1; size: few; V: TRBV27; DNA: TGTGCCAGCAATAGCGGGAAGAGCTCCTACAATGAGCAGTTCTTC; CDR3: CASNSGKSSYNEQFF
D: .; J: TRBJ1-1; size: .; V: TRBV5-6; DNA: TGTGCCAGCAGCCCCTGGCGGGGAGACACTGAAGCTTTCTTT; CDR3: CASSPWRGDTEAFF
D: .; J: TRBJ2-7; size: many; V: TRBV10-3; DNA: TGTGCCACCAATGGGCTATCCTACGAGCAGTACTTC; CDR3: CATNGLSYEQYF
D: .; J: TRBJ1-6; size: .; V: TRBV19; DNA: TGTGCCAGTAGTATGTTCTCCAATGATTTTTCACCCCTCCACTTT; CDR3: CASSMFSNDFSPLHF
D: .; J: TRBJ2-7; size: medium-sized; V: TRBV18; DNA: TGTGCCAGCTCGGACGGAGGGGGCCCCTACGAGCAGTACTTC; CDR3: CASSDGGGPYEQYF
D: .; J: TRBJ2-7; size: .; V: TRBV30; DNA: TGTGCCTGGAGTGTTGGAGGAACATACGAGCAGTACTTC; CDR3: CAWSVGGTYEQYF
D: TRBD1; J: TRBJ2-4; size: .; V: TRBV4-1; DNA: TGCGCCAGCAGCCAAAGGGACAGTGCTCGGGCCTCAGCCAAAAACATTCAGTACTTC; CDR3: CASSQRDSARASAKNIQYF
D: TRBD1; J: TRBJ1-1; size: .; V: TRBV5-1; DNA: TGCGCCAGCAGCTGGGGGACAGGGGTTACTGAAGCTTTCTTT; CDR3: CASSWGTGVTEAFF
D: TRBD2; J: TRBJ2-7; size: .; V: TRBV9; DNA: TGTGCCAGCAGCGAGGGGGTAGCGGGAGTCGAAGAGCAGTACTTC; CDR3: CASSEGVAGVEEQYF
D: .; J: TRBJ1-2; size: few; V: TRBV4-1; DNA: TGCGCCAGCAGCCAAGATCAGAACTATGGCTACACCTTC; CDR3: CASSQDQNYGYTF
D: .; J: TRBJ2-7; size: medium-sized; V: TRBV4-2; DNA: TGTGCCAGCAGCCAAGATAATAGCCCTACCTACGAGCAGTACTTC; CDR3: CASSQDNSPTYEQYF
D: .; J: TRBJ2-2; size: once; V: TRBV4-2; DNA: TGTGCCAGCAGCCAAGTACGGGAGATGGCCGGGGAGCTGTTTTTT; CDR3: CASSQVREMAGELFF
D: TRBD2; J: TRBJ2-1; size: few; V: TRBV4-1; DNA: TGCGCCAGCAGCCAAAAGGGGCTAGCGGGAGGGTACAATGAGCAGTTCTTC; CDR3: CASSQKGLAGGYNEQFF
D: .; J: TRBJ1-2; size: many; V: TRBV4-1; DNA: TGCGCCAGCAGCCAAACTTTACAGGCATCCCCCTATGGCTACACCTTC; CDR3: CASSQTLQASPYGYTF
D: TRBD2; J: TRBJ2-3; size: .; V: TRBV27; DNA: TGTGCCAGCAATTCGCTAGCGGGACTTTTAGATACGCAGTATTTT; CDR3: CASNSLAGLLDTQYF
D: .; J: TRBJ2-7; size: .; V: TRBV7-2; DNA: TGTGCCAGCAGCTTTTTTTCCTACGAGCAGTACTTC; CDR3: CASSFFSYEQYF
D: .; J: TRBJ2-2; size: .; V: TRBV19; DNA: TGTGCCAGTAGTATTTCAGGAGGGAACACCGGGGAGCTGTTTTTT; CDR3: CASSISGGNTGELFF
D: .; J: TRBJ2-3; size: few; V: TRBV19; DNA: TGTGCCAGTAGTATTTTCAGCACAGATACGCAGTATTTT; CDR3: CASSIFSTDTQYF
D: .; J: TRBJ2-2; size: .; V: TRBV5-4; DNA: TGTGCCAGCAGCTTGGTTGGTTCAGGGCCTCCCGGGGAGCTGTTTTTT; CDR3: CASSLVGSGPPGELFF
D: .; J: TRBJ2-3; size: few; V: TRBV19; DNA: TGTGCCAGTAGTATAGCTCCGGGGGAAAGCGCTAGCACAGATACGCAGTATTTT; CDR3: CASSIAPGESASTDTQYF
D: .; J: TRBJ2-1; size: .; V: TRBV13; DNA: TGTGCCAGCAGCTTAGGAACTAGTTGGGGCAATGAGCAGTTCTTC; CDR3: CASSLGTSWGNEQFF
D: .; J: TRBJ2-7; size: few; V: TRBV27; DNA: TGTGCCAGCAGTTTCAACCCCTCCTACGAGCAGTACTTC; CDR3: CASSFNPSYEQYF
D: .; J: TRBJ2-1; size: few; V: TRBV7-9; DNA: TGTGCCAGCAGCCTCGGGGTCAGCTCGGACCCCAATGAGCAGTTCTTC; CDR3: CASSLGVSSDPNEQFF
D: .; J: TRBJ1-5; size: .; V: TRBV7-3; DNA: TGTGCCAGCAGCCACTATCCGGAACAGCCCCAGCATTTT; CDR3: CASSHYPEQPQHF
D: TRBD2; J: TRBJ2-5; size: medium-sized; V: TRBV9; DNA: TGTGCCAGCAGCGTGGGAGCGGGGCAAACGAGGGAGACCCAGTACTTC; CDR3: CASSVGAGQTRETQYF
D: TRBD1; J: TRBJ2-1; size: .; V: TRBV7-3; DNA: TGTGCCAGCAGTCAGGGGGTGGAATCCTACAATGAGCAGTTCTTC; CDR3: CASSQGVESYNEQFF
D: .; J: TRBJ2-7; size: medium-sized; V: TRBV18; DNA: TGTGCCAGCTCACCACTGGACAGCGAAACCTACGAGCAGTACTTC; CDR3: CASSPLDSETYEQYF
D: .; J: TRBJ1-1; size: .; V: TRBV10-3; DNA: TGTGCCATCAGTGAACTAGGCCAGAACACTGAAGCTTTCTTT; CDR3: CAISELGQNTEAFF
D: .; J: TRBJ2-1; size: .; V: TRBV6-6; DNA: TGTGCCAGCAGCCCCAGGGGAGGGTCGGTCAATGAGCAGTTCTTC; CDR3: CASSPRGGSVNEQFF
D: .; J: TRBJ2-7; size: medium-sized; V: TRBV13; DNA: TGTGCCAGCAGCTCCGCCTCCTACGAGCAGTACTTC; CDR3: CASSSASYEQYF
D: TRBD2; J: TRBJ2-1; size: .; V: TRBV19; DNA: TGTGCCAGTAGTATTGCGAGCGGGGGGCAACTATACAATGAGCAGTTCTTC; CDR3: CASSIASGGQLYNEQFF
D: TRBD2; J: TRBJ2-1; size: .; V: TRBV7-8; DNA: TGTGCCAGCAGCTTAGATCGGCTAGCGGGAGGAGAGGAGCAGTTCTTC; CDR3: CASSLDRLAGGEEQFF
D: .; J: TRBJ2-7; size: medium-sized; V: TRBV19; DNA: TGTGCCAGTAGCTTCGCCTGGCGTTCCTCCTACGAGCAGTACTTC; CDR3: CASSFAWRSSYEQYF
D: TRBD1; J: TRBJ2-7; size: .; V: TRBV27; DNA: TGTGCCAGCAGTTGGGGACAGGGGAGCTCCTACGAGCAGTACTTC; CDR3: CASSWGQGSSYEQYF
D: TRBD2; J: TRBJ2-3; size: .; V: TRBV27; DNA: TGTGCCAGCAGTGTCTCACGGGGACTAGCGGGGGTTACTAGCACAGATACGCAGTATTTT; CDR3: CASSVSRGLAGVTSTDTQYF
D: TRBD1; J: TRBJ2-5; size: few; V: TRBV30; DNA: TGTGCCTGGGATCCGGGACAGGGGGGAGAGACCCAGTACTTC; CDR3: CAWDPGQGGETQYF
D: .; J: TRBJ2-3; size: .; V: TRBV9; DNA: TGTGCCAGCAGCGCACAGGGCAGCACAGATACGCAGTATTTT; CDR3: CASSAQGSTDTQYF
D: .; J: TRBJ1-4; size: .; V: TRBV7-9; DNA: TGTGCCAGCAGACCGGACAGTGAAAAACTGTTTTTT; CDR3: CASRPDSEKLFF
D: .; J: TRBJ1-1; size: .; V: TRBV5-4; DNA: TGTGCCAGCAGCTTGGCAGTGAACACTGAAGCTTTCTTT; CDR3: CASSLAVNTEAFF
D: .; J: TRBJ2-1; size: few; V: TRBV27; DNA: TGTGCCAGCAGTTTTTACGGGTCCTTTGGGGAGCAGTTCTTC; CDR3: CASSFYGSFGEQFF
D: .; J: TRBJ1-2; size: .; V: TRBV6-6; DNA: TGTGCCACCTCTACGGGGAGCTATTATGGCTACACCTTC; CDR3: CATSTGSYYGYTF
D: TRBD1; J: TRBJ1-5; size: .; V: TRBV7-9; DNA: TGTGCCAGCAGCTCGGCCGGGACAGACAATCAGCCCCAGCATTTT; CDR3: CASSSAGTDNQPQHF
D: TRBD2; J: TRBJ2-3; size: .; V: TRBV7-3; DNA: TGTGCCAGCAGCTCACTAGCGGGAGGGTGGGATACGCAGTATTTT; CDR3: CASSSLAGGWDTQYF